Shown below are 30 T cell receptor beta chains from a single sample sequenced in a study of CD8 T cells in Susac syndrome. The RNA, roughly 0.45 to 1 ug, was put through reverse transcription using random hexamers. TCRdb analysed the immunoSEQ multiplex PCR reads with MiXCR anew, one entry per CDR3 protein. The data contain about 130,000 distinct CDR3 sequences, less than 95% of them seen just once; the ten biggest clones take up roughly 0.13%. Sequencing was done on a sample of CD4+ T cells from PBMCs. The receptors were sampled from a human donor with multiple sclerosis.

This CDR3 is CASSHLFRDSGNTIYF. CDR3 DNA sequence: TGTGCCAGCAGCCATCTCTTCAGGGACTCTGGAAACACCATATATTTT. The rearrangement uses TRBV3-1 and TRBJ1-3, with TRBD1 as a possible D gene (5 bases). The CDR3 covers 16 residues. The V and J ends lost 3 bases and 0 bases respectively, with 12 bases between them. Germline V gene sequence: CDR1 LGHDT, CDR2 YNNKEL (reference sequence).

CDR3 coding DNA: TGTGCCAGCAGTGAACCGGGGGGCCTCTACGAGCAGTACTTC. Amino acid sequence: CASSEPGGLYEQYF. The rearrangement joins TRBV25-1 to TRBJ2-7; a weak D match, TRBD2 (7 bases). The ends were cut back, 2 bases at V and 3 bases at J, with 11 bases in the middle. Germline assignment: CDR1 MGHDK and CDR2 SYGVNS. The CDR3 consists of 14 residues.

This chain uses TRBV5-1 with TRBJ1-6; D might be TRBD1 (5 bases). There are 13 residues in the CDR3. CDR1 and CDR2 (germline): SGHRS, YFSETQ. V lost 0 bases and J lost 10, with 8 bases in between. The DNA of the CDR3 is TGCGCCAGCAGCTTGGAGGGACGGTCACCCCTCCACTTT. Protein: CASSLEGRSPLHF.

The chain is built from TRBV5-4 and TRBJ1-3, with D maybe TRBD1 (6 bases). With 4 bases removed from V and 0 bases from J, the gap between germline ends came to 17 bases. CDR1 and CDR2 (germline): SGHNT, YYREEE (reference sequence). The CDR3 loop spans 17 amino acids. The CDR3 DNA reads TGTGCCAGCAGCCCAAGGGGGGCAGGAGACTCTGGAAACACCATATATTTT. This codes for CASSPRGAGDSGNTIYF.

This sequence joins TRBV5-6 and TRBJ1-5; TRBD1 is a possible D gene (6 bases). Per germline, CDR1 SGHDT and CDR2 YYEEEE. The CDR3 has 14 amino acids. V lost 0 bases and J 7 bases, leaving 11 bases between the germline ends. For the CDR3, the DNA is TGTGCCAGCAGCTTGGCGTCCAGGGGCCAGCCCCAGCATTTT. It codes for CASSLASRGQPQHF. Supplemented by reference TRBV5-6 and TRBJ1-5, the full variable domain reads DAGVTQSPTHLIKTRGQQVTLRCSPKSGHDTVSWYQQALGQGPQFIFQYYEEEERQRGNFPDRFSGHQFPNYSSELNVNALLLGDSALYLCASSLASRGQPQHFGDGTRLSIL.

V usage is TRBV24-1 and J usage is TRBJ2-1, with D maybe TRBD2 (6 bases). Trimming removed 4 bases at V and 6 bases at J, with 9 bases between. The germline gives CDR1 KGHDR, CDR2 SFDVKD. CDR3 size: 13 residues. CDR3 protein: CATSEGGVNEQFF. The CDR3 DNA reads as TGTGCCACCAGTGAGGGCGGGGTCAATGAGCAGTTCTTC.

This clonotype is a singleton in its sample. V usage is TRBV29-1 and J usage is TRBJ1-2; D might be TRBD1 (5 bases). The germline V gene has CDR1 SQVTM and CDR2 ANQGSEA. The CDR3 length is 12 residues. The V and J ends lost 3 bases and 8 bases respectively, with 13 bases between them. CDR3 residues: CSVERQLSGYTF. CDR3 nucleotides: TGCAGCGTTGAGCGACAGCTTAGCGGCTACACCTTC.

The gene calls are TRBV27 and TRBJ2-5; D perhaps matches TRBD2 (5 bases). The CDR3 extends over 14 amino acids. With 6 bases removed from V and 5 bases from J, the gap between germline ends came to 16 bases. The germline CDR1 and CDR2 sequences are MNHEY and SMNVEV (reference sequence). CDR3 sequence reads: CASRGALGWETQYF. The DNA for the CDR3 is TGTGCCAGCAGGGGAGCACTGGGTTGGGAGACCCAGTACTTC.

Here the CDR3 reads CASSFRTGGYSNQPQHF. Here the CDR3 DNA reads TGTGCCAGCAGTTTTAGGACAGGGGGGTATAGCAATCAGCCCCAGCATTTT. V is TRBV12-3 or TRBV12-4 and J is TRBJ1-5; 10 nucleotides agree with TRBD1. The CDR3 is made up of 17 amino acids. The V gene end was trimmed by 3 bases and the J gene end by 0 bases; junction bases not matched to a gene: 5.

The chain has TRBV7-6 and TRBJ1-2, with D possibly being TRBD1 (6 bases). Trimming cost V 4 bases and J 2 bases, with 14 bases left between them. Germline-derived CDR1 and CDR2 are SGHVS and FNYEAQ. The CDR3 is 15 amino acids. CDR3 residues: CASSYLTGSNYGYTF. The CDR3 DNA is TGTGCCAGCAGCTACCTGACAGGTTCCAACTATGGCTACACCTTC. Full variable domain (rest looked up from reference TRBV7-6 and TRBJ1-2): GAGVSQSPRYKVTKRGQDVALRCDPISGHVSLYWYRQALGQGPEFLTYFNYEAQQDKSGLPNDRFSAERPEGSISTLTIQRTEQRDSAMYRCASSYLTGSNYGYTFGSGTRLTVV.

The rearrangement joins TRBV5-1 to TRBJ2-1; 12 positions agree with TRBD2. V shed 3 bases, J shed 0 bases, and the junction held 10 bases outside the gene matches. This CDR3 is built from 19 residues. CDR1 SGHRS and CDR2 YFSETQ come from the germline V gene. CDR3 amino acids: CASSWRTSGMGSSYNEQFF. CDR3 DNA sequence: TGCGCCAGCAGCTGGCGGACTAGCGGGATGGGGAGCTCCTACAATGAGCAGTTCTTC.

This clonotype was recorded once. This rearrangement joins TRBV3-1 to TRBJ2-1; D possibly corresponds to TRBD1 (5 bases). This CDR3 comprises 15 residues. The V end lost 0 bases, the J end lost 5 bases, and 11 bases lay between the germline ends. From germline, CDR1 is LGHDT and CDR2 YNNKEL (reference sequence). CDR3 coding DNA: TGTGCCAGCAGCCAAGATCCTGGGGCTGACAATGAGCAGTTCTTC. It is translated as CASSQDPGADNEQFF.

The chain carries TRBV7-2 and TRBJ1-4; 7 bases fit TRBD1. The V gene's germline CDR1 is SGHTA and CDR2 FQGNSA. The CDR3 loop spans 15 amino acids. The trim removed 5 bases at V and 5 bases at J, leaving 8 bases unmatched. CDR3: CASSLYRGGNEKLFF. As DNA, the CDR3 is TGTGCCAGCAGCCTCTACAGGGGTGGGAATGAAAAACTGTTTTTT.

V gene TRBV6-2 or TRBV6-3 combines with J gene TRBJ2-2; unclear D gene. This CDR3 spans 15 amino acids. Germline V gene sequence: CDR1 MNHEY, CDR2 SVGEGT. V was trimmed by 5 bases and J by 3 bases, leaving 13 bases between them. DNA for the CDR3: TGTGCCAGCAGTCCCGGCAGTTGGTACACCGGGGAGCTGTTTTTT. It specifies CASSPGSWYTGELFF.

V is TRBV27 and J is TRBJ1-4; D not resolved. Trimming removed 9 bases at V and 8 bases at J, with 7 bases between. Germline V CDR1 and CDR2: MNHEY, SMNVEV (reference sequence). The CDR3 spans 10 residues. The CDR3 is CASFGEKLFF. The CDR3 DNA is TGTGCCAGTTTCGGAGAAAAACTGTTTTTT.

The J gene is TRBJ1-2, the V gene TRBV10-3; 7 bases are a match to TRBD1. In germline, CDR1 is ENHRY, CDR2 SYGVKD. Unmatched junction bases numbered 3, after V lost 4 bases and J lost 4 bases. The CDR3 is 13 residues long. In nucleotides, the CDR3 is TGTGCCATCAGTGGACAGGGCGGCTATGGCTACACCTTC. It codes for CAISGQGGYGYTF.

The V gene is TRBV10-3, the J gene TRBJ1-2; 11 bases fit TRBD1. The J segment lost 6 bases and the V segment lost 3 bases, leaving 15 bases of the junction unmatched. The CDR3 sequence is 18 residues long. Looked up from germline, CDR1 is ENHRY and CDR2 is SYGVKD. CDR3 residues: CAISDSRTGGAGENGYTF. The CDR3 nucleotides are TGTGCCATCAGTGATTCCAGGACAGGGGGCGCGGGGGAGAATGGCTACACCTTC.

This sequence joins TRBV5-1 and TRBJ2-2, with 13 bases identical to TRBD2. Germline values: CDR1 SGHRS, CDR2 YFSETQ. CDR3 length equals 16 residues. V lost 1 base and J lost 6; bases outside the gene matches: 3. The CDR3 DNA reads TGCGCCAGCAGCTTGTTACTAGCGGGAGGGTCCGGGGAGCTGTTTTTT. Protein product: CASSLLLAGGSGELFF.

V usage is TRBV9 and J usage is TRBJ1-3, with 7 positions matching TRBD1. Per germline, CDR1 SGDLS and CDR2 YYNGEE. J lost 3 bases, V lost 3 bases, and 12 bases had no gene match. The CDR3 extends over 17 amino acids. The CDR3 bases are TGTGCCAGCAGCGCCCAATCGACAGGGACACTTGGAAACACCATATATTTT. Amino acids: CASSAQSTGTLGNTIYF.

The chain is built from TRBV29-1 and TRBJ2-5; 7 bases agree with TRBD1. Germline V CDR1 and CDR2: SQVTM, ANQGSEA. The ends lost 6 bases at V and 2 bases at J; junction bases unmatched: 12. This CDR3 comprises 15 residues. The CDR3 loop is CSVAKGQSAQETQYF. Written as DNA, the CDR3 is TGCAGCGTGGCAAAGGGACAGTCGGCGCAAGAGACCCAGTACTTC.

The V and J genes are TRBV7-9 and TRBJ1-1; the D gene is possibly TRBD1 (6 bases). Trimming pared 4 bases from V and 1 base from J, leaving 13 bases between. This CDR3 spans 15 amino acids. Germline CDR1 SEHNR, CDR2 FQNEAQ (reference sequence). CDR3 protein: CASSSRAGENTEAFF. In DNA, the CDR3 is TGTGCCAGCAGCTCTAGGGCAGGGGAGAACACTGAAGCTTTCTTT.

This sequence joins TRBV29-1 and TRBJ2-7, with D perhaps matching TRBD1 (5 bases). This CDR3 has 14 amino acids. V shed 2 bases and J shed 1 base, with 12 bases lying between them. Germline lookup yields CDR1 SQVTM and CDR2 ANQGSEA. CDR3 amino acids: CSVEIRAGSYEQYF. The CDR3 region has the DNA TGCAGCGTTGAAATTCGAGCAGGGTCCTACGAGCAGTACTTC.

The gene calls are TRBV6-1 and TRBJ2-7, with 7 bases aligning to TRBD2. Per germline, CDR1 MNHNS and CDR2 SASEGT. The ends lost 5 bases at V and 7 bases at J; junction bases unmatched: 11. This CDR3 has 14 amino acids. CDR3 DNA: TGTGCCAGCAGTATCCCACGGGGGGACGAGGAGCAGTACTTC. Its protein is CASSIPRGDEEQYF.

The chain links TRBV3-1 to TRBJ2-1, with a possible D match to TRBD1 (6 bases). Deletions cut 5 bases from V and 5 bases from J, with 22 bases between. This CDR3 has 17 residues. CDR1 is LGHDT and CDR2 is YNNKEL in the germline V gene (reference sequence). The CDR3 reads CASSSQHTGILHNEQFF. The DNA for the CDR3 is TGTGCCAGCAGCTCCCAACACACAGGGATCCTCCACAATGAGCAGTTCTTC.

The chain couples TRBV3-1 to TRBJ2-1; TRBD1 agrees at 9 bases. V trimming: 8 bases; J trimming: 9 bases; junction bases outside the gene matches: 5. The CDR3 is made up of 12 amino acids. Germline CDR1 is LGHDT and CDR2 is YNNKEL (reference sequence). CDR3 DNA sequence: TGTGCCAGCGGGGACAGGGTTAGTGAGCAGTTCTTC. As protein: CASGDRVSEQFF.

This chain joins TRBV5-6 and TRBJ2-7; TRBD2 agrees at 12 bases. With 1 base clipped from V and 6 bases from J, the junction kept 2 bases outside the gene matches. CDR1 and CDR2 from the germline V gene are SGHDT and YYEEEE. The length of the CDR3 is 14 residues. The CDR3 region is CASSLQLAGGEQYF. The DNA of the CDR3 is TGTGCCAGCAGCTTGCAACTAGCGGGAGGCGAGCAGTACTTC.

The chain employs TRBV6-1 and TRBJ2-3; 7 bases fit TRBD1. Germline V gene sequence: CDR1 MNHNS, CDR2 SASEGT. Germline trimming cut 10 bases from V and 5 bases from J; bases unmatched to any gene: 21. CDR3 size: 17 residues. The CDR3 DNA reads TGTGCCACCAAACCCTTGACAGGGTTTAATTTAGGAGATACGCAGTATTTT. This translates into CATKPLTGFNLGDTQYF.

This clonotype was seen only once. The rearrangement links TRBV3-1 to TRBJ1-4, with a tentative D call TRBD1 (6 bases). Germline V gene data show CDR1 as LGHDT and CDR2 as YNNKEL (reference sequence). The CDR3 is 14 residues long. Trimming cost V 4 bases and J 3 bases, with 9 bases left between them. The CDR3: CASSLRTANEKLFF. The CDR3 nucleotides read TGTGCCAGCAGCCTAAGGACAGCTAATGAAAAACTGTTTTTT.

This chain uses TRBV19 with TRBJ1-2; D is unclear. Trimming removed 8 bases at V and 4 bases at J, with 8 bases between. CDR3 length equals 11 residues. Germline V gives CDR1 LNHDA, CDR2 SQIVND (reference sequence). CDR3: CASSTAYGYTF. DNA of the CDR3: TGTGCCAGTTCTACAGCCTATGGCTACACCTTC.

The V and J genes are TRBV6-6 and TRBJ2-7; 8 bases are shared with TRBD1. The ends lost 0 bases at V and 4 bases at J; junction bases unmatched: 8. CDR3 length: 16 residues. Germline CDR1 reads MNHNY; CDR2 reads SVGAGI (reference sequence). CDR3 in DNA: TGTGCCAGCAGTTACTCGACAACAGGGGGACGGTACGAGCAGTACTTC. Protein sequence: CASSYSTTGGRYEQYF.